This TCR beta chain stems from a study of T cell responses to AZD1222 COVID-19 vaccine. Only in-frame clones appear in the TCRdb table, and some are missing; sequencing was by immunoSEQ multiplex PCR. In the table there are about 130,000 clones, approximately 88% of which are singletons. J lost 1 base, V lost 4 bases, and 7 bases had no gene match. CDR1 and CDR2 (germline): SGHTS, YDEGEE. The CDR3 runs to 16 residues. Source: peripheral blood, taken on day 0 of AZD1222 vaccination. The TCR sequence derives from an adult in good health. The chain carries TRBV5-8 and TRBJ1-2, with TRBD1 matching 10 bases. CDR3 coding DNA: TGTGCCAGCAGCAAACGGACAGGGGGACATAACTATGGCTACACCTTC. As protein: CASSKRTGGHNYGYTF.